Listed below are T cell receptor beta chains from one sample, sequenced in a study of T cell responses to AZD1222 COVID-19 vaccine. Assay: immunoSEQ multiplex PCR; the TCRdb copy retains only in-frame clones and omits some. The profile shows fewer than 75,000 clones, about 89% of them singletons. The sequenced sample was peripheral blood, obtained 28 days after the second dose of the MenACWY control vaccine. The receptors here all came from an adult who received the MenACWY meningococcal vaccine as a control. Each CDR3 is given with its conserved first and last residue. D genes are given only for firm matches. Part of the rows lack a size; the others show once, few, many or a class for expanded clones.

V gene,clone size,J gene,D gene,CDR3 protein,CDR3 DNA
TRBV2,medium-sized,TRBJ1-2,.,CASSESTWGYTF,TGTGCCAGCAGTGAATCGACCTGGGGCTACACCTTC
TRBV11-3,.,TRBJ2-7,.,CASSLSSQDRTYEQYF,TGTGCCAGCAGCTTATCTTCCCAGGATCGAACCTACGAGCAGTACTTC
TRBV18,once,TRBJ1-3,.,CASSPPQTGTGNTIYF,TGTGCCAGCTCACCACCCCAAACAGGGACAGGAAACACCATATATTTT
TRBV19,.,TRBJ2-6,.,CASSHNPGANVLTF,TGTGCCAGTAGTCACAATCCTGGGGCCAACGTCCTGACTTTC
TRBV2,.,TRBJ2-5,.,CASTYEDRQTQYF,TGTGCCAGCACCTACGAAGACAGGCAGACCCAGTACTTC
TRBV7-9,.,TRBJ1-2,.,CASSREVGAGYTF,TGTGCCAGCAGCCGAGAGGTTGGGGCTGGCTACACCTTC
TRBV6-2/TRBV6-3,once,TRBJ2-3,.,CASSYLRERQYF,TGTGCCAGCAGTTACTTGAGAGAAAGGCAGTATTTT
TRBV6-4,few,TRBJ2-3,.,CASSDRATDTQYF,TGTGCCAGCAGTGACAGGGCCACAGATACGCAGTATTTT
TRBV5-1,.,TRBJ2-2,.,CASSLGQPNTGELFF,TGCGCCAGCAGCTTGGGTCAGCCGAACACCGGGGAGCTGTTTTTT
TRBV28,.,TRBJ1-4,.,CASSNGAAGYNEKLFF,TGTGCCAGCAGTAACGGGGCGGCAGGCTATAATGAAAAACTGTTTTTT
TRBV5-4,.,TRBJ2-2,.,CASSLQFTGELFF,TGTGCCAGCAGCTTGCAGTTCACCGGGGAGCTGTTTTTT
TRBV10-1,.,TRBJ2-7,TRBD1,CASSETGVVSEQYF,TGCGCCAGCAGTGAGACAGGGGTGGTCTCCGAGCAGTACTTC
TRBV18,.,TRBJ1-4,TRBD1,CASSREGPGQGNEKLFF,TGTGCCAGCTCACGGGAAGGCCCGGGACAGGGAAATGAAAAACTGTTTTTT
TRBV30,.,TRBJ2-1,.,CAWRPLSSYNEQFF,TGTGCCTGGAGGCCCCTTAGCTCCTACAATGAGCAGTTCTTC
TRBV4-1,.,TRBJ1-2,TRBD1,CASSRTGVGSGYTF,TGCGCCAGCAGCAGAACAGGGGTTGGGAGTGGCTACACCTTC
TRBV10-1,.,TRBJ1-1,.,CASSDAGPGRNTEAFF,TGCGCCAGCAGTGATGCCGGGCCGGGAAGGAACACTGAAGCTTTCTTT
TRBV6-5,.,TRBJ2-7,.,CASQPGSSAYEQYF,TGTGCCAGCCAACCGGGGAGCTCAGCCTACGAGCAGTACTTC
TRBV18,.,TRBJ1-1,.,CASSPRDIGATEAFF,TGTGCCAGCTCACCTCGGGACATAGGCGCCACTGAAGCTTTCTTT
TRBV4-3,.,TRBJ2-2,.,CASSQSLVWAGELFF,TGCGCCAGCAGCCAGTCACTAGTTTGGGCCGGGGAGCTGTTTTTT
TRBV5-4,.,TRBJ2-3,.,CASGGLSTDTQYF,TGTGCCAGCGGTGGCTTGAGCACAGATACGCAGTATTTT
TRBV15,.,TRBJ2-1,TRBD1,CATSLNRDRGYNEQFF,TGTGCCACCAGCTTAAACCGGGACAGGGGCTACAATGAGCAGTTCTTC
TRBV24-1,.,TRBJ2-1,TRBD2,CATGEGNEQFF,TGTGCCACCGGGGAGGGGAATGAGCAGTTCTTC
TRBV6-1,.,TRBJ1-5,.,CASSEGRDQPQHF,TGTGCCAGCAGTGAAGGAAGGGATCAGCCCCAGCATTTT
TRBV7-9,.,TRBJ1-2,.,CASSRTGYGYTF,TGTGCCAGCAGCCGAACAGGGTATGGCTACACCTTC
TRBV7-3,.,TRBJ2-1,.,CASSLIVANEQFF,TGTGCCAGCAGCTTAATAGTTGCCAATGAGCAGTTCTTC
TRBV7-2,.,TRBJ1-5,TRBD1,CASSSDRVRQPQHF,TGTGCCAGCAGCTCTGACAGGGTACGCCAGCCCCAGCATTTT
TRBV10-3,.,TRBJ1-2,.,CAISEDSNNYGYTF,TGTGCCATCAGTGAGGACAGCAACAACTATGGCTACACCTTC
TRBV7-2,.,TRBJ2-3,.,CASSFVGAPSTDTQYF,TGTGCCAGCAGCTTCGTAGGGGCTCCTAGCACAGATACGCAGTATTTT
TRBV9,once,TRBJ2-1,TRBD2,CASSEGTSGSNEQFF,TGTGCCAGCAGCGAGGGGACTAGCGGGAGTAATGAGCAGTTCTTC
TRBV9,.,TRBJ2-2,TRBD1,CASSVGTASTGELFF,TGTGCCAGCAGCGTCGGGACAGCAAGCACCGGGGAGCTGTTTTTT
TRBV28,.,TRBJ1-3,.,CASSFLSGNTIYF,TGTGCCAGCAGTTTCTTATCTGGAAACACCATATATTTT
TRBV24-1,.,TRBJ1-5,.,CATSDQGRSQPQHF,TGTGCCACCAGTGACCAGGGGAGATCTCAGCCCCAGCATTTT
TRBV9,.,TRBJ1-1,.,CASSVDGGTNTEAFF,TGTGCCAGCAGCGTAGATGGAGGGACGAACACTGAAGCTTTCTTT
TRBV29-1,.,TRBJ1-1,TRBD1,CSVVGRGRMNTEAFF,TGCAGCGTTGTAGGGAGGGGGCGTATGAACACTGAAGCTTTCTTT
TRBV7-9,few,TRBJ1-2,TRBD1,CASSLTGRGYTF,TGTGCCAGCAGCTTGACAGGGAGAGGCTACACCTTC
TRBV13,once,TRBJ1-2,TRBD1,CASRVTGNYGYTF,TGTGCCAGCAGAGTGACAGGGAACTATGGCTACACCTTC
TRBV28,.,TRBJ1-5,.,CASTRYSNQPQHF,TGTGCCAGCACCCGATATAGCAATCAGCCCCAGCATTTT
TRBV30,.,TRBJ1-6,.,CAWSATVNANSPLHF,TGTGCCTGGAGTGCTACAGTAAATGCTAATTCACCCCTCCACTTT
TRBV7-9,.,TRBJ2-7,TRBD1,CASSPDRGWNEQYF,TGTGCCAGCAGCCCCGACAGGGGGTGGAACGAGCAGTACTTC
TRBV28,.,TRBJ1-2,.,CASQQQSYGYTF,TGTGCCAGCCAACAGCAATCCTATGGCTACACCTTC
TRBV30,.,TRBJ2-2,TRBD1,CAWSADRRPGELFF,TGTGCCTGGAGTGCGGACAGGCGGCCAGGGGAGCTGTTTTTT
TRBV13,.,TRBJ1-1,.,CASSLEGSDEAFF,TGTGCCAGCAGCTTAGAAGGGTCAGATGAAGCTTTCTTT
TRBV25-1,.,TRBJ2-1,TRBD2,CASSESGSVNEQFF,TGTGCCAGCAGTGAGAGCGGGAGCGTCAATGAGCAGTTCTTC
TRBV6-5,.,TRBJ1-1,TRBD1,CASSYLARGDTEAFF,TGTGCCAGCAGTTACCTTGCCAGGGGGGACACTGAAGCTTTCTTT
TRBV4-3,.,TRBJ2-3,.,CASGQERTDTQYF,TGCGCCAGCGGTCAGGAGCGCACAGATACGCAGTATTTT
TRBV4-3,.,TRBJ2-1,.,CASSQDLQRDRNEQFF,TGCGCCAGCAGCCAAGATCTCCAGCGAGACCGTAATGAGCAGTTCTTC
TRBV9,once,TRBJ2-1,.,CASSGQGTGAYNEQFF,TGTGCCAGCAGCGGACAGGGTACGGGGGCCTACAATGAGCAGTTCTTC
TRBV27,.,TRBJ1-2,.,CASSLKGPNGYTF,TGTGCCAGCAGTTTAAAGGGGCCGAATGGCTACACCTTC
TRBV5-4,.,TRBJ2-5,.,CASSLPGPKETQYF,TGTGCCAGCAGCTTGCCGGGACCTAAAGAGACCCAGTACTTC
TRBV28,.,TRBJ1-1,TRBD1,CASTRTGGGTEAFF,TGTGCCAGCACCCGAACAGGGGGCGGCACTGAAGCTTTCTTT
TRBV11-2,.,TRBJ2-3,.,CASSLAGAPTPTDTQYF,TGTGCCAGCAGCTTAGCCGGGGCTCCGACACCCACAGATACGCAGTATTTT